Below are 6 T cell receptor beta chains sequenced from a single sample in a study of regulatory T cells in long-lasting Graves disease. Building the TCR beta libraries relied on iRepertoire HTBI primers, and CDR3 regions underwent Arm-PCR. TCRdb re-derived calls from the multiplex PCR reads in MiXCR, one entry per CDR3 protein. Here the sample spans approximately 560,000 distinct CDR3 sequences, about 16% being singletons. Time point specified: newly diagnosed GD, antithyroid drugs for less than 3 months. TCR sequences were obtained from RNA taken from PBMCs. The same sample was also used in a study of T cells in Graves' hyperthyroidism and ophthalmopathy.

Sequences were derived from peripheral blood mononuclear cells (PBMCs), sampled at new diagnosis, from a patient treated with antithyroid drugs. These receptors were collected from a man aged 18-30 years with Graves disease.

This clonotype appeared many times. The V call is TRBV10-3, the J call TRBJ1-1, with D possibly matching TRBD1 (6 bases). The CDR3 sequence is 12 residues long. V was shortened by 5 bases and J by 7 bases, with 11 bases between the two germline ends. Germline-derived CDR1 and CDR2 are ENHRY and SYGVKD. The CDR3: CAISKDSYEAFF. The CDR3 DNA sequence: TGTGCCATCAGTAAGGACAGTTATGAAGCTTTCTTT.

The chain uses TRBV27 and TRBJ2-7; the match to TRBD1 covers 7 bases. The ends lost 2 bases at V and 3 bases at J; junction bases unmatched: 7. The CDR3 totals 15 residues. The germline V gene has CDR1 MNHEY and CDR2 SMNVEV (reference sequence). Here the CDR3 reads CASSLPVTGVYEQYF. CDR3 nucleotide sequence: TGTGCCAGCAGTTTACCCGTTACAGGGGTCTACGAGCAGTACTTC.

This clonotype showed up many times. V is TRBV13 and J is TRBJ2-7; maybe TRBD2 (5 bases). The CDR3 covers 15 residues. V was cut by 2 bases and J by 5 bases, with 16 bases left in between. The V gene's germline CDR1 is PRHDT and CDR2 FYEKMQ (reference sequence). CDR3 nucleotide sequence: TGTGCCAGCAGCTTACGTGGGAGTCGCTTCGACGAGCAGTACTTC. It yields the protein CASSLRGSRFDEQYF.

V usage is TRBV7-9 and J usage is TRBJ2-5; 8 bases agree with TRBD1. Trimming cost V 4 bases and J 3 bases; bases outside gene matches: 7. CDR1 is SEHNR, CDR2 FQNEAQ, per germline (reference sequence). The CDR3 covers 15 residues. This CDR3 reads CASSSRTGGKETQYF. The CDR3, as DNA: TGTGCCAGCAGCTCCCGTACAGGGGGTAAAGAGACCCAGTACTTC.

This clonotype was seen repeatedly, ten times or more. CDR3 sequence reads: CASSQDSALAGYEQYF. The CDR3 region has the DNA TGTGCCAGCAGCCAAGATTCCGCACTAGCGGGATACGAGCAGTACTTC. The chain links TRBV3-1 to TRBJ2-7, with 10 bases identical to TRBD2. Germline lookup yields CDR1 LGHDT and CDR2 YNNKEL (reference sequence). The CDR3 spans 16 residues. V dropped 0 bases and J dropped 4; count of bases not matched to a gene: 6.

The chain couples TRBV28 to TRBJ2-1; no reliable D call. The CDR3 sequence is 12 residues long. Germline CDR1 MDHEN, CDR2 SYDVKM. With 6 bases removed from V and 7 bases from J, the gap between germline ends came to 10 bases. Here the CDR3 reads CASSRGWNEQFF. The CDR3 bases are TGTGCCAGCAGCCGTGGTTGGAATGAGCAGTTCTTC. The whole variable domain, filled in from reference TRBV28 and TRBJ2-1, reads DVKVTQSSRYLVKRTGEKVFLECVQDMDHENMFWYRQDPGLGLRLIYFSYDVKMKEKGDIPEGYSVSREKKERFSLILESASTNQTSMYLCASSRGWNEQFFGPGTRLTVL.